The T cell receptor (beta chain) described here comes from a study of shared clonotypes between healthy human individuals. Study at large: CD4 naive and CD4 memory each took three plates per donor, while CD8 naive took two and CD8 memory one.

V was clipped by 5 bases and J by 11 bases, with 24 bases between them. The germline CDR1 and CDR2 sequences are SEHNR and FQNEAQ (reference sequence). CDR3 length: 15 residues. Every immunoSEQ plate was one replicate of a subset's evenly spread DNA. Using immunoSEQ multiplex PCR, the repertoire was profiled, and TCRdb retains in-frame clones only, with some absent. Seen here are some 600,000 clones, roughly 96% observed once, and the top ten hold more than 0.085%. Positive CCR7 selection of CD45RO-negative cells yielded the naive CD8 cells, and terminally differentiated effector memory CD45RA+ cells were excluded.

The sequencing input was naive CD8+ T cells sorted from blood. The V gene is TRBV7-9, the J gene TRBJ2-5; possibly TRBD1 or TRBD2 for D (6 bases each). This TCR was sampled from a woman in her twenties or thirties in good health. The CDR3 is CASSPSARGVGEQYF. The CDR3 DNA is TGTGCCAGCAGCCCCTCCGCAAGGGGGGTTGGGGAGCAGTACTTC.